The next 11 T cell receptor beta chains were all read from a single sample in a study of T cell clusters in autoimmune cytopenias. TRB rearrangements were amplified by touch-down multiplex PCR with mixed TRB-A/B primers. TCRdb re-analyzed the multiplex PCR reads; it lists each CDR3 protein once, without DNA. The listing records 4,000 or so distinct CDR3 sequences. Approximately 40,000 genome equivalents of blood DNA were amplified for TRB. Sequenced input: peripheral blood. These receptors were taken from a human donor with an autoimmune cytopenia or autoimmune hepatitis (not recorded which).

The chain couples TRBV18 to TRBJ2-3; the TCRdb D gene call, TRBD2, has no DNA to confirm it. The CDR3 runs to 16 residues. The germline CDR1 and CDR2 sequences are KGHSH and LQKENI. The CDR3 reads CASSDPSGRAQDTQYF.

This chain uses TRBV7-9 with TRBJ2-2. CDR1 and CDR2 from the germline V gene are SEHNR and FQNEAQ (reference sequence). The CDR3 has 14 amino acids. The CDR3 region is CASSSQRSAGELFF. Drawing the rest from reference TRBV7-9 and TRBJ2-2, the complete variable domain is DTGVSQNPRHKITKRGQNVTFRCDPISEHNRLYWYRQTLGQGPEFLTYFQNEAQLEKSRLLSDRFSAERPKGSFSTLEIQRTEQGDSAMYLCASSSQRSAGELFFGEGSRLTVL.

This chain uses TRBV6-2 or TRBV6-3 with TRBJ2-7; the TRBD1 assignment by TCRdb is unverifiable without DNA. The CDR3 is 14 residues long. The V gene's germline CDR1 is MNHEY and CDR2 SVGEGT. CDR3 in amino acids: CASSGGAGGREQYF.

The J gene is TRBJ2-1, the V gene TRBV20-1; there is no DNA to check the TCRdb D call of TRBD2. The V gene's germline CDR1 is DFQATT and CDR2 SNEGSKA (reference sequence). The CDR3 extends over 16 amino acids. The CDR3 reads CSARMMAGGNYNEQFF.

This clonotype is deemed medium-sized by its frequency. The J gene is TRBJ2-3, the V gene TRBV30; as DNA is missing, the TRBD2 call by TCRdb cannot be tested. Germline loops: CDR1 GTSNPN, CDR2 SVGIG (reference sequence). The CDR3 has 15 amino acids. CDR3 loop: CAWKGGPYPTDTQYF.

In terms of frequency, this clonotype is medium-sized. The genes are TRBV5-4 and TRBJ2-3; TCRdb's D call of TRBD2 is untestable without DNA. The germline V gene has CDR1 SGHNT and CDR2 YYREEE (reference sequence). The CDR3 has 13 residues. CDR3: CASSLGRVDTQYF.

By frequency, this clonotype is medium-sized. The genes are TRBV27 and TRBJ1-4; TCRdb reports TRBD1, a call that lacks DNA to check it against. Germline-derived CDR1 and CDR2 are MNHEY and SMNVEV (reference sequence). This CDR3 contains 15 residues. Here the CDR3 reads CASSLSGTGPEKLFF.

Frequency places this clonotype as medium-sized. The chain combines TRBV10-3 with TRBJ2-3. CDR1 is ENHRY and CDR2 is SYGVKD in the germline V gene. The CDR3 is made up of 12 amino acids. CDR3 residues: CAIRLDTDTQYF.

The chain joins TRBV5-5 to TRBJ1-2; lacking DNA, the TRBD1 call made by TCRdb goes unchecked. CDR3 length equals 14 residues. The germline CDR1 and CDR2 sequences are SGHKS and YYEKEE (reference sequence). Here the CDR3 reads CASSQTGAGYGYTF.

The chain joins TRBV20-1 to TRBJ2-1; TCRdb's D call of TRBD1 is untestable without DNA. Per germline, CDR1 DFQATT and CDR2 SNEGSKA (reference sequence). The CDR3 covers 11 residues. The chain's CDR3 is CSARGAYEQFF.

The V gene is TRBV20-1, the J gene TRBJ1-1. This CDR3 comprises 14 residues. Germline-derived CDR1 and CDR2 are DFQATT and SNEGSKA (reference sequence). The CDR3 loop is CSARGREGSTEAFF.